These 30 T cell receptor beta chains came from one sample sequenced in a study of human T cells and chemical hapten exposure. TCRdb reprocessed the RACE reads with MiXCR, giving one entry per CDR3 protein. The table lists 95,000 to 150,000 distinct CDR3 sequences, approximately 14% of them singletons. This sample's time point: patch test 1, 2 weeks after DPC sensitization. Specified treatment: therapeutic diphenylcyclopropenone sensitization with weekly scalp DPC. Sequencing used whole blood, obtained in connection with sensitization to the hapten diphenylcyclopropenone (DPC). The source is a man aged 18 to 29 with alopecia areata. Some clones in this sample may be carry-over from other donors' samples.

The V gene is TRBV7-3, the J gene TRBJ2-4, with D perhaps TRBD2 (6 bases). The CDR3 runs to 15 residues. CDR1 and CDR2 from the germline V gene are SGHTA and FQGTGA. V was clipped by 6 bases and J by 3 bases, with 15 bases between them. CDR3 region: CASRNNAGSKNIQYF. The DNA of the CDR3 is TGTGCCAGCAGGAACAACGCGGGGAGCAAAAACATTCAGTACTTC.

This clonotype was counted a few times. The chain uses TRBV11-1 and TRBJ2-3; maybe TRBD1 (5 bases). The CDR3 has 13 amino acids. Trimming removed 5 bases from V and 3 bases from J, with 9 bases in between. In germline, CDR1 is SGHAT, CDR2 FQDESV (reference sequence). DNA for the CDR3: TGTGCCAGCAGCATCGGACAAACAGATACGCAGTATTTT. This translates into CASSIGQTDTQYF.

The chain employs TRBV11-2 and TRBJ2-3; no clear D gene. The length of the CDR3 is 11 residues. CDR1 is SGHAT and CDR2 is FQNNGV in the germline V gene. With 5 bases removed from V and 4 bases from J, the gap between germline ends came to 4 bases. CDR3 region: CASSPADTQYF. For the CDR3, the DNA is TGTGCCAGCAGCCCCGCAGATACGCAGTATTTT. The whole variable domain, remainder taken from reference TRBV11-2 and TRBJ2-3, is EAGVAQSPRYKIIEKRQSVAFWCNPISGHATLYWYQQILGQGPKLLIQFQNNGVVDDSQLPKDRFSAERLKGVDSTLKIQPAKLEDSAVYLCASSPADTQYFGPGTRLTVL.

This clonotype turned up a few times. CDR3 loop: CASRSLPEAFF. DNA of the CDR3: TGTGCCAGCAGAAGTCTACCTGAAGCTTTCTTT. The chain employs TRBV7-9 and TRBJ1-1; D gene uncertain. The CDR3 is 11 amino acids. Between the trimmed V and J ends, which lost 6 bases and 6 bases, there was a span of 8 bases. Looked up from germline, CDR1 is SEHNR and CDR2 is FQNEAQ (reference sequence).

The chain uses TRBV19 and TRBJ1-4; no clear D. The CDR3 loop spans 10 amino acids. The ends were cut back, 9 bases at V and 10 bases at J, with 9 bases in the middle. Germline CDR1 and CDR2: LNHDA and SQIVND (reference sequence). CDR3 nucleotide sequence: TGTGCCAGCTCCGGACGAAAACTGTTTTTT. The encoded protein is CASSGRKLFF.

The CDR3 DNA follows: TGCAGTGCCCGAGCCCCGTCCAGTTATTCACCCCTCCACTTT. This gives the protein CSARAPSSYSPLHF. The chain couples TRBV20-1 to TRBJ1-6, with D unclear. Germline lookup yields CDR1 DFQATT and CDR2 SNEGSKA (reference sequence). Trimming removed 6 bases from V and 8 bases from J, with 17 bases in between. The CDR3 runs 14 residues.

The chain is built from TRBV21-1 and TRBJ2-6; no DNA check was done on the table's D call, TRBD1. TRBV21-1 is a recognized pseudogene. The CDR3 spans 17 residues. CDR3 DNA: TGTGCCAGCAGAACCGGGACAGGGGGCTCTGGGGCCAACGTCCTGACTTTC. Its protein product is CASRTGTGGSGANVLTF.

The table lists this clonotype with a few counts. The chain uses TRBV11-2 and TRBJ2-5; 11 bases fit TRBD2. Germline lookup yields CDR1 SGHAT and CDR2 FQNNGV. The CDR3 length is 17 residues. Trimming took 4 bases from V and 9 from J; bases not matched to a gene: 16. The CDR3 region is CASSSQGTSGAAQPQYF. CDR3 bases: TGTGCCAGCAGCTCCCAGGGGACTAGCGGCGCCGCCCAGCCCCAGTACTTC.

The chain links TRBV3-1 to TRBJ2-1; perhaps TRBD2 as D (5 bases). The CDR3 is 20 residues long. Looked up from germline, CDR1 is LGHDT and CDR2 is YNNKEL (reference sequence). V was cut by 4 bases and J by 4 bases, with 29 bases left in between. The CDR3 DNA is TGTGCCAGCAGCCCAAAAAAAACTGGATTACTCGGGAACATTTACAATGAGCAGTTCTTC. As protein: CASSPKKTGLLGNIYNEQFF.

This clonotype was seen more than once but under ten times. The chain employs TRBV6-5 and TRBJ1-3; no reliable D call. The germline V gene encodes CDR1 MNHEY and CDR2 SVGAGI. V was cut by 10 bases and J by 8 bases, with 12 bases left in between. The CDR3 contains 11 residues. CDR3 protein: CATYRGDTIYF. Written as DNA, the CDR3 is TGTGCCACCTACAGAGGCGACACCATATATTTT.

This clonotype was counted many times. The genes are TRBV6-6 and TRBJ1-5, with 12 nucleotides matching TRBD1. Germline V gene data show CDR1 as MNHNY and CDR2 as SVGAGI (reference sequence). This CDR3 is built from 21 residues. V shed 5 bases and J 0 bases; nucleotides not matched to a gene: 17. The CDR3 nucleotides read TGTGCCAGCAGTACCCACCCGCCGGGACAGGGGGCCAGGTATAGCAATCAGCCCCAGCATTTT. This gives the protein CASSTHPPGQGARYSNQPQHF.

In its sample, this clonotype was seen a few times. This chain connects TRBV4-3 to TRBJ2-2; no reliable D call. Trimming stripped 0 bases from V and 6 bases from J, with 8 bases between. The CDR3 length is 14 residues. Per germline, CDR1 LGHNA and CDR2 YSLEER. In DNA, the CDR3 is TGCGCCAGCAGCCAAGATCGGATATCCGGGGAGCTGTTTTTT. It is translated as CASSQDRISGELFF.

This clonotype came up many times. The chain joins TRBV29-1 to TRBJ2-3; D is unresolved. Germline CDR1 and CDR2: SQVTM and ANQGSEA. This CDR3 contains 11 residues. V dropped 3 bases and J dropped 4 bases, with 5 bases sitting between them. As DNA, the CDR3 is TGCAGCGTTGATCCAGCAGATACGCAGTATTTT. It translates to CSVDPADTQYF.

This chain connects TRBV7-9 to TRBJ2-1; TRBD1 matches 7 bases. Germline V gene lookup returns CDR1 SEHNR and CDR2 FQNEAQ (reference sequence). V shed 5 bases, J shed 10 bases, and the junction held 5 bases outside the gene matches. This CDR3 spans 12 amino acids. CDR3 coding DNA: TGTGCCAGCAGCGAGGACAGGACGGAGCAGTTCTTC. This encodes CASSEDRTEQFF.

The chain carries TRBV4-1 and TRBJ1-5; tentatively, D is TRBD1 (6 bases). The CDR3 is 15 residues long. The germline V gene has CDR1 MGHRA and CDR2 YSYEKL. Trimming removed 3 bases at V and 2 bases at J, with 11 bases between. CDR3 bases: TGCGCCAGCAGCCAGGTTGCAGGGGGCAATCAGCCCCAGCATTTT. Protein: CASSQVAGGNQPQHF.

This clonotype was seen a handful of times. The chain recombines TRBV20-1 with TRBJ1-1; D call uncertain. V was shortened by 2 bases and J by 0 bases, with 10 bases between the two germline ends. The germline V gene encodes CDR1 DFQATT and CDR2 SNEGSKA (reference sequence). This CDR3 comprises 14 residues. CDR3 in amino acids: CSARQLGVNTEAFF. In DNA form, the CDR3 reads TGCAGTGCTAGACAGCTCGGAGTGAACACTGAAGCTTTCTTT.

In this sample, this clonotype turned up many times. The CDR3 spells CARRSQGPRGYEQYV. The CDR3 DNA reads TGTGCCAGGAGAAGCCAGGGGCCCAGGGGTTACGAGCAGTACGTC. This rearrangement joins TRBV6-5 to TRBJ2-7, with TRBD1 as a possible D gene (6 bases). CDR1 is MNHEY and CDR2 is SVGAGI in the germline V gene. V gave up 9 bases and J gave up 4 bases, with 22 bases separating them. The CDR3 contains 15 residues.

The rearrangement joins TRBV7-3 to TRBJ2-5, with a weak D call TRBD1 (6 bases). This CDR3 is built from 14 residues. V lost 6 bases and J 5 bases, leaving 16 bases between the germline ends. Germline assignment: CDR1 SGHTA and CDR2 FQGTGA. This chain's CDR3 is CASRDHGGAETQYF. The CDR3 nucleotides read TGTGCCAGCAGGGACCATGGGGGCGCGGAGACCCAGTACTTC.

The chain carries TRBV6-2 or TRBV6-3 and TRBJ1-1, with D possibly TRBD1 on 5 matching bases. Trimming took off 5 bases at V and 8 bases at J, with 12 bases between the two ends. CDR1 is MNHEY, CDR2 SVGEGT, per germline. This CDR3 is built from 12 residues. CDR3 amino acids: CASSHGTQEAFF. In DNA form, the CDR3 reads TGTGCCAGCAGTCACGGGACCCAAGAAGCTTTCTTT.

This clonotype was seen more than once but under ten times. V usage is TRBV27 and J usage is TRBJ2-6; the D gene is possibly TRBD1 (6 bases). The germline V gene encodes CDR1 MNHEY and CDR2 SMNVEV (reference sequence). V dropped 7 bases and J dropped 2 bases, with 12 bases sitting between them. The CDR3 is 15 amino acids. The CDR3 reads CASMGAHAGANVLTF. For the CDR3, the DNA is TGTGCCAGCATGGGGGCCCACGCTGGGGCCAACGTCCTGACTTTC. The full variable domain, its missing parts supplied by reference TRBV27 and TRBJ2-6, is EAQVTQNPRYLITVTGKKLTVTCSQNMNHEYMSWYRQDPGLGLRQIYYSMNVEVTDKGDVPEGYKVSRKEKRNFPLILESPSPNQTSLYFCASMGAHAGANVLTFGAGSRLTVL.

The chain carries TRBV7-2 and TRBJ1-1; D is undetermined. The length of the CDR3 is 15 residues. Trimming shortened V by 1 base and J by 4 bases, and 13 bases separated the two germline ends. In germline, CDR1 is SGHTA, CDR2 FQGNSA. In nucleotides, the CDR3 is TGTGCCAGCAGCTTAGGGTCAGCTCCCTCCACTGAAGCTTTCTTT. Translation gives CASSLGSAPSTEAFF.

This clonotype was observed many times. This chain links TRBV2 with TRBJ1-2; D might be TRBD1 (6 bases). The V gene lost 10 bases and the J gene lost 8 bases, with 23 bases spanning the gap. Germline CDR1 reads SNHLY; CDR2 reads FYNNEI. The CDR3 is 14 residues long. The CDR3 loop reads CATVTDTGILGYTF. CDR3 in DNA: TGTGCCACCGTTACGGATACAGGGATTCTAGGCTACACCTTC.

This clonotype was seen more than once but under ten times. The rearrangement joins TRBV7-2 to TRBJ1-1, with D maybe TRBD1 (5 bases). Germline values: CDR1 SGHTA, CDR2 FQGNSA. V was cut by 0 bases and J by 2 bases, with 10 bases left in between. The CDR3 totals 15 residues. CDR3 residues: CASSLAVRVNTEAFF. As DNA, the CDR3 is TGTGCCAGCAGCTTAGCGGTCAGGGTAAACACTGAAGCTTTCTTT.

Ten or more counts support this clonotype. The CDR3 bases are TGTGCCAGCAGCCGAGGACAGGGGTACGAGCAGTACTTC. Translation: CASSRGQGYEQYF. The genes are TRBV14 and TRBJ2-7; the match to TRBD1 covers 9 bases. The V segment lost 4 bases and the J segment 4 bases; nucleotides outside the gene matches: 2. The CDR3 runs 13 residues. Germline loops: CDR1 SGHDN, CDR2 FVKESK.

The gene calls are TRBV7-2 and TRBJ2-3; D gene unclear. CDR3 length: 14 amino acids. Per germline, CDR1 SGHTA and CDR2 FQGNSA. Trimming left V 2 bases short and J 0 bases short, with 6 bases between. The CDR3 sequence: CASSLIGSTDTQYF. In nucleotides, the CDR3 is TGTGCCAGCAGCTTAATAGGGAGCACAGATACGCAGTATTTT.

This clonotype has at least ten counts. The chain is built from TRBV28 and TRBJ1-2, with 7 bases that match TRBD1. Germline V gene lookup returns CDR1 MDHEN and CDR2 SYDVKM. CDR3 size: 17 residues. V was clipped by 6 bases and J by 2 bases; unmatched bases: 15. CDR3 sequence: CASRARFWDRLNYGYTF. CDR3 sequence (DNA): TGTGCCAGCAGAGCAAGATTTTGGGACAGACTCAACTATGGCTACACCTTC.

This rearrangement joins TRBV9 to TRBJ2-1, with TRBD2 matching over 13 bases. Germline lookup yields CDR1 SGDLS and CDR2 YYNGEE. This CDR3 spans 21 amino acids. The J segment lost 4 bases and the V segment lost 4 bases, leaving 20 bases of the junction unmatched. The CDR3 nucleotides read TGTGCCAGCAGCCTGACGACTAGCGGGGGGCGTGGTCGTGTAGGATACAATGAGCAGTTCTTC. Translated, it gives CASSLTTSGGRGRVGYNEQFF. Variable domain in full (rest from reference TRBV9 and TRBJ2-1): DSGVTQTPKHLITATGQRVTLRCSPRSGDLSVYWYQQSLDQGLQFLIQYYNGEERAKGNILERFSAQQFPDLHSELNLSSLELGDSALYFCASSLTTSGGRGRVGYNEQFFGPGTRLTVL.

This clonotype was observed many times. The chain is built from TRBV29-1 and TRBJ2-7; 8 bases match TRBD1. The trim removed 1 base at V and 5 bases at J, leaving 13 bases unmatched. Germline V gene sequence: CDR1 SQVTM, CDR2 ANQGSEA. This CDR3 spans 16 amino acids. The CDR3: CSVEALPTGAGHEQYF. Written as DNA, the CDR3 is TGCAGCGTTGAAGCATTACCGACAGGGGCAGGCCACGAGCAGTACTTC.

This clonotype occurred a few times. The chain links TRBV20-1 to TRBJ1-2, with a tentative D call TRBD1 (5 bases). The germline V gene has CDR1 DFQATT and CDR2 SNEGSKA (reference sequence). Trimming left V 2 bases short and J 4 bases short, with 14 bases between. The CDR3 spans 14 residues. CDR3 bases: TGCAGTGCTAGATTAGGAGGGGACGGCTATGGCTACACCTTC. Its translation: CSARLGGDGYGYTF.

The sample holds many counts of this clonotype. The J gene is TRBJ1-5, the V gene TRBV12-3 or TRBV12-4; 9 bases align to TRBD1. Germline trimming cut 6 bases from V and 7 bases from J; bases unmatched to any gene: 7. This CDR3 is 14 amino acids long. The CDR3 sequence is CASRGQGEGQPQHF. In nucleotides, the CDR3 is TGTGCCAGCAGGGGACAGGGTGAAGGGCAGCCCCAGCATTTT.